This T cell receptor (beta chain) derives from a study of blood T cells in healthy people across ages. This clonotype has just a few counts. Trimming removed 0 bases at V and 4 bases at J, with 9 bases between. This CDR3 comprises 14 residues. Germline V lookup: CDR1 SGDLS, CDR2 YYNGEE. A J-beta primer mix and a sample-barcoded 5' primer were used in a second PCR of roughly 7 to 12 cycles. TCRdb analysed the 5' RACE reads with MiXCR anew, one entry per CDR3 protein. The sample includes about 800,000 distinct CDR3 sequences, roughly 25% seen only once; the top ten take 3.7%. This sample also belongs to another study, concerning T cells of mothers and their children.

The gene calls are TRBV9 and TRBJ2-3, with D perhaps TRBD2 (5 bases). The clonotype comes from a boy younger than 18 in good health. The sequencing input was blood. The CDR3 loop is CASSVAGIPDTQYF. For the CDR3, the DNA is TGTGCCAGCAGCGTAGCGGGGATCCCAGATACGCAGTATTTT.